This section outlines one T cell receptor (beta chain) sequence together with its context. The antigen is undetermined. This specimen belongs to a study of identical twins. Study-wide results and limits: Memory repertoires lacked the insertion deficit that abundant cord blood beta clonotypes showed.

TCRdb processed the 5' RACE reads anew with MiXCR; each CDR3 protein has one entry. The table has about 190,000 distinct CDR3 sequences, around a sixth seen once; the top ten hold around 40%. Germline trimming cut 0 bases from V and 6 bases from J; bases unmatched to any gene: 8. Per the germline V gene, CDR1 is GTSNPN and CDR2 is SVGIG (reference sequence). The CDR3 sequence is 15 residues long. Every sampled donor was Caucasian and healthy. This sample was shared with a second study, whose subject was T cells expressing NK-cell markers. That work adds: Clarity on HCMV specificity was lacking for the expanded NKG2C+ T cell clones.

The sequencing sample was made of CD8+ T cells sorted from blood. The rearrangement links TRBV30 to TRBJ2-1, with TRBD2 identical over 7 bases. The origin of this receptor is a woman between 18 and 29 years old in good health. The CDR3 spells CAWSVKWGGTNEQFF. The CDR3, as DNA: TGTGCCTGGAGTGTAAAGTGGGGAGGGACCAATGAGCAGTTCTTC.